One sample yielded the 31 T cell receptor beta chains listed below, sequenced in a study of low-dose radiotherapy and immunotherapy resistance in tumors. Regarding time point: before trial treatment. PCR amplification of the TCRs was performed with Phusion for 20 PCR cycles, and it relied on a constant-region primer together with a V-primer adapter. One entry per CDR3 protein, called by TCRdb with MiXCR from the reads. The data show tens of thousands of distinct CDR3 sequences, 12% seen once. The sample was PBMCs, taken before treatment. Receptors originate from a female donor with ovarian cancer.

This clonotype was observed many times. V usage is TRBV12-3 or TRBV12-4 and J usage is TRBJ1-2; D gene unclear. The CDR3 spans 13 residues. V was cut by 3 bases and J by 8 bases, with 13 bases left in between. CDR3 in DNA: TGTGCCAGCAGTTTGACCGCTCCCCAGGGCTACACCTTC. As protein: CASSLTAPQGYTF.

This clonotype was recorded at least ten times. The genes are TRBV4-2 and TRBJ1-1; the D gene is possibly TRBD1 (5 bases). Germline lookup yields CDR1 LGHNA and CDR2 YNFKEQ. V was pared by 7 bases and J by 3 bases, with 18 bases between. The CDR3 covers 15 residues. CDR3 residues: CASNSPHEGHTEAFF. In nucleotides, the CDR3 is TGTGCCAGCAACAGCCCCCACGAGGGGCACACTGAAGCTTTCTTT.

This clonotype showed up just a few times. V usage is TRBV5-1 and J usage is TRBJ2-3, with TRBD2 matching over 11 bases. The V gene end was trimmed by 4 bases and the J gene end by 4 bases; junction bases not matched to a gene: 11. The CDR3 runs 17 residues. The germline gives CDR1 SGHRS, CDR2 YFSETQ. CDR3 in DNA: TGCGCCAGCAGCCCTAGAGCTACTAGCGGGGGAGCAGATACGCAGTATTTT. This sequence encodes CASSPRATSGGADTQYF. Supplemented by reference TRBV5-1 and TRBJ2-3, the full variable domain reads KAGVTQTPRYLIKTRGQQVTLSCSPISGHRSVSWYQQTPGQGLQFLFEYFSETQRNKGNFPGRFSGRQFSNSRSEMNVSTLELGDSALYLCASSPRATSGGADTQYFGPGTRLTVL.

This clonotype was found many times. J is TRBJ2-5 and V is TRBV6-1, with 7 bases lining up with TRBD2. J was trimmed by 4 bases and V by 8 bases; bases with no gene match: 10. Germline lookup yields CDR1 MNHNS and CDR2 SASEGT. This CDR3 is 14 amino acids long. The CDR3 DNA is TGTGCCAGCCGAAAGGGCGGGGGAGGAGAGACCCAGTACTTC. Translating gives CASRKGGGGETQYF.

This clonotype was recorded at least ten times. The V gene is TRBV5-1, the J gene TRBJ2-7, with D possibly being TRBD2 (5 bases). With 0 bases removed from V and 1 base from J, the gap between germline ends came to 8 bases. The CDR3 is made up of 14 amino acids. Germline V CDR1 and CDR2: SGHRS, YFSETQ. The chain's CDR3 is CASSLAPGSYEQYF. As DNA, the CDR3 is TGCGCCAGCAGCTTGGCCCCGGGATCCTACGAGCAGTACTTC.

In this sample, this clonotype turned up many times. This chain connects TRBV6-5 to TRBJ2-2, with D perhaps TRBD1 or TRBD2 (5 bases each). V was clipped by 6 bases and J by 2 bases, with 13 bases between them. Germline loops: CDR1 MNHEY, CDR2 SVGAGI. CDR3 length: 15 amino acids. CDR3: CASRIRDENTGELFF. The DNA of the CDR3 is TGTGCCAGCAGAATCCGGGACGAAAACACCGGGGAGCTGTTTTTT.

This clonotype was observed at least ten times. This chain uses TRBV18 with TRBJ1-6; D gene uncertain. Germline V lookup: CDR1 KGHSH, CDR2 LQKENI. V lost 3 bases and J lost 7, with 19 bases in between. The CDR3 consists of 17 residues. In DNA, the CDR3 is TGTGCCAGCTCACCTGCGGGCGTGGCAGGCTCGAATTCACCCCTCCACTTT. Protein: CASSPAGVAGSNSPLHF.

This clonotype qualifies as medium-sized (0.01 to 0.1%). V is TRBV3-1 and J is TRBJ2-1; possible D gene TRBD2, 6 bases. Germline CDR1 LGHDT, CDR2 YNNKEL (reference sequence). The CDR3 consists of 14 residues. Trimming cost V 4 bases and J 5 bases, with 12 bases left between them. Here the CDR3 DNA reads TGTGCCAGCAGCCTAGGAGGGACTGACAATGAGCAGTTCTTC. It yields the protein CASSLGGTDNEQFF.

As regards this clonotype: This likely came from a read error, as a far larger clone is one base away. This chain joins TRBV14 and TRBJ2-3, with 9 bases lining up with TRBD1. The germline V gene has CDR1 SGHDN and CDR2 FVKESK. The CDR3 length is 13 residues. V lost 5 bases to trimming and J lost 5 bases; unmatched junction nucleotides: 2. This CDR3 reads CASSDRGGDTQYF. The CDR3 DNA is TGTGCCAGCAGCGACAGGGGGGGAGATACGCAGTATTTT.

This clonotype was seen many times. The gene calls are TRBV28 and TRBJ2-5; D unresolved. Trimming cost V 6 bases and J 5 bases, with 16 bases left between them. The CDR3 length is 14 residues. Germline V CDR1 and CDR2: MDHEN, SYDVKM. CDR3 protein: CASSPPGPRETQYF. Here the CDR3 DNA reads TGTGCCAGCAGCCCCCCTGGGCCACGGGAGACCCAGTACTTC.

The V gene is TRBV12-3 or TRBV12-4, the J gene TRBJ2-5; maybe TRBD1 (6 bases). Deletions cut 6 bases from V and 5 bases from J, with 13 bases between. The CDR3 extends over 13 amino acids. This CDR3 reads CASRDQGWETQYF. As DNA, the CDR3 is TGTGCCAGCAGGGACCAGGGGTGGGAGACCCAGTACTTC.

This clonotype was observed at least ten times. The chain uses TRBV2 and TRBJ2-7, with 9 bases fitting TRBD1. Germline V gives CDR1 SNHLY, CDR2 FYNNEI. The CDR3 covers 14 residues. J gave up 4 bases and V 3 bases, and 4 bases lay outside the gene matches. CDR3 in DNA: TGTGCCAGCAGTGATCTGGACAGGGGTTACGAGCAGTACTTC. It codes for CASSDLDRGYEQYF.

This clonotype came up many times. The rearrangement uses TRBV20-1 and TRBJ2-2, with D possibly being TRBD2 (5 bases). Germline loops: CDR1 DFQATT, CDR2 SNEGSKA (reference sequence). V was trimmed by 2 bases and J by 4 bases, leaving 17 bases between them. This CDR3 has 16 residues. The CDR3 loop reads CSARNIGVRGTGELFF. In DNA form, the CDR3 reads TGCAGTGCTAGAAATATCGGGGTGAGAGGCACCGGGGAGCTGTTTTTT.

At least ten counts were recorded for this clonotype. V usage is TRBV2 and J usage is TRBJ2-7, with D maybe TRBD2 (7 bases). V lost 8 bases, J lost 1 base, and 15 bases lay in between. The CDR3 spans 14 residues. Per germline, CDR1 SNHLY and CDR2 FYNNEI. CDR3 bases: TGTGCCAGCTTTGCGGGGGCCTATTCCTACGAGCAGTACTTC. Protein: CASFAGAYSYEQYF.

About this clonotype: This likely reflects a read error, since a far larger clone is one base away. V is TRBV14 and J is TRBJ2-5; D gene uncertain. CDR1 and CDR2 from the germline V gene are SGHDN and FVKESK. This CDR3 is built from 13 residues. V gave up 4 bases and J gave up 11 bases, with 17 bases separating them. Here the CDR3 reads CASSPGPSNEQYF. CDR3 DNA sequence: TGTGCCAGCAGCCCGGGCCCGTCCAATGAGCAGTACTTC.

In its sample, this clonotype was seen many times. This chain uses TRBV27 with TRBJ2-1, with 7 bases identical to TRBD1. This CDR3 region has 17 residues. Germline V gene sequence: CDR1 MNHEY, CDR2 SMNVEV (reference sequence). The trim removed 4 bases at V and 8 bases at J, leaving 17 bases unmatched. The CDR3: CASSWQPGHLTGDEQFF. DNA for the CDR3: TGTGCCAGCAGTTGGCAACCGGGACATCTTACAGGGGATGAGCAGTTCTTC.

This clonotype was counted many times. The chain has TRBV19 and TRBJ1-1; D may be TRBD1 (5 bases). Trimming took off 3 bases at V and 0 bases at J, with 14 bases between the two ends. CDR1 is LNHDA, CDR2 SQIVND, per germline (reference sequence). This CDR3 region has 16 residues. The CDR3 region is CASSIGQGRMNTEAFF. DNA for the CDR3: TGTGCCAGTAGTATCGGTCAGGGCCGGATGAACACTGAAGCTTTCTTT.

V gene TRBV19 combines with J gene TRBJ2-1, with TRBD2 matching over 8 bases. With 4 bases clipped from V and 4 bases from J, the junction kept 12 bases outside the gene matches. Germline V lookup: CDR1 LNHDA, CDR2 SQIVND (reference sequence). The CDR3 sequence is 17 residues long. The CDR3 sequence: CASSTWGQRGYYNEQFF. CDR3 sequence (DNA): TGTGCCAGTAGTACCTGGGGTCAGCGGGGGTATTACAATGAGCAGTTCTTC.

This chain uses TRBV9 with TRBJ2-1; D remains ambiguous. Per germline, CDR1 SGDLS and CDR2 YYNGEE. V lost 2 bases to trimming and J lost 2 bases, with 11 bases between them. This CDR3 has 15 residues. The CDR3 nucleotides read TGTGCCAGCAGCGTGGGCGGATTTACCTACAATGAGCAGTTCTTC. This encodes CASSVGGFTYNEQFF. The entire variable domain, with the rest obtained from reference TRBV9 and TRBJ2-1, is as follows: DSGVTQTPKHLITATGQRVTLRCSPRSGDLSVYWYQQSLDQGLQFLIQYYNGEERAKGNILERFSAQQFPDLHSELNLSSLELGDSALYFCASSVGGFTYNEQFFGPGTRLTVL.

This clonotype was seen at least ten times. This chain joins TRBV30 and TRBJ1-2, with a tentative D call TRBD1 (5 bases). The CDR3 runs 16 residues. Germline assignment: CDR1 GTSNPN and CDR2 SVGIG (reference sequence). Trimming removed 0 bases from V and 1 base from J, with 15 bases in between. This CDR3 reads CAWSVRGGNFNYGYTF. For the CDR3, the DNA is TGTGCCTGGAGTGTACGGGGGGGGAATTTTAACTATGGCTACACCTTC.

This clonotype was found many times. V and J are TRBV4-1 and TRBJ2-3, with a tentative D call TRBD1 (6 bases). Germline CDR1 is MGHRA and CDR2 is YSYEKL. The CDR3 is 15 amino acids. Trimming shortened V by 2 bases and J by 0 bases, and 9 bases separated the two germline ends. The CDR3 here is CASSQPGDSTDTQYF. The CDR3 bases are TGCGCCAGCAGCCAACCAGGGGACAGCACAGATACGCAGTATTTT.

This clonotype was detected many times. Here the CDR3 reads CAWSYGVAGEYEQYF. The CDR3, as DNA: TGTGCCTGGAGTTACGGGGTGGCGGGTGAATACGAGCAGTACTTC. V gene TRBV30 combines with J gene TRBJ2-7; D is perhaps TRBD2 (5 bases). The CDR3 has 15 residues. The ends were cut back, 2 bases at V and 4 bases at J, with 18 bases in the middle. CDR1 is GTSNPN and CDR2 is SVGIG in the germline V gene (reference sequence). Full variable domain (missing parts from reference TRBV30 and TRBJ2-7): SQTIHQWPATLVQPVGSPLSLECTVEGTSNPNLYWYRQAAGRGLQLLFYSVGIGQISSEVPQNLSASRPQDRQFILSSKKLLLSDSGFYLCAWSYGVAGEYEQYFGPGTRLTVT.

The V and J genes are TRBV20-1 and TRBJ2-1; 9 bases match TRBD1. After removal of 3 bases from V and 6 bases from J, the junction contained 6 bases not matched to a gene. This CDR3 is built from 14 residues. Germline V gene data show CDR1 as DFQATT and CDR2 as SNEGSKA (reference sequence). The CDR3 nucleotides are TGCAGTGCTAGCCGCGGGACAGGGCCCAATGAGCAGTTCTTC. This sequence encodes CSASRGTGPNEQFF.

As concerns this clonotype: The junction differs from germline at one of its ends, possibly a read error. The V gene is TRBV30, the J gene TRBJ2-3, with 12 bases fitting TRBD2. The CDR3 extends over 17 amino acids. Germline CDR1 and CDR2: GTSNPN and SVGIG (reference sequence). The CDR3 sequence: CAWSPSGGASYADPQYF. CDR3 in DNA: TGTGCCTGGAGTCCTAGCGGGGGGGCGAGTTACGCAGATCCGCAGTATTTT.

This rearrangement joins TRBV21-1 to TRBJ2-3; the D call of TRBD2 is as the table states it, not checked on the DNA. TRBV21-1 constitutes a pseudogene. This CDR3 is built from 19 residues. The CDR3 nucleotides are TGTGCCAGCAGCCCTCAGAGCGGGAGGCACGAGACTCACACAGATACGCAGTATTTT. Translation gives CASSPQSGRHETHTDTQYF.

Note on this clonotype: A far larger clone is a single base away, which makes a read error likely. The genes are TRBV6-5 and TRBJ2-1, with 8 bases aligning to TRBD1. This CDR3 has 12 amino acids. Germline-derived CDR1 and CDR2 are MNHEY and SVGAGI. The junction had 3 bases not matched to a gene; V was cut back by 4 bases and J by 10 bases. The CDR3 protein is CASSSPGGEQFF. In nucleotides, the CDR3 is TGTGCCAGCAGTTCCCCAGGGGGCGAGCAGTTCTTC.

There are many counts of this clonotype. The CDR3: CASSRQIPGLADSYNEQFF. The CDR3, as DNA: TGTGCCAGCAGCCGCCAGATCCCGGGACTAGCGGACTCCTACAATGAGCAGTTCTTC. The V and J genes are TRBV4-2 and TRBJ2-1, with 11 bases that match TRBD2. V was pared by 4 bases and J by 0 bases, with 11 bases of the junction left unmatched. The CDR3 extends over 19 amino acids. Germline V gene lookup returns CDR1 LGHNA and CDR2 YNFKEQ.

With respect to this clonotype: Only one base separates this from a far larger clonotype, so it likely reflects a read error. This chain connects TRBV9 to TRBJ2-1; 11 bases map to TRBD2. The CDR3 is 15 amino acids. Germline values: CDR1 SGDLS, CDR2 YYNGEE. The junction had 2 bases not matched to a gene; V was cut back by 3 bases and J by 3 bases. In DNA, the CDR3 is TGTGCCAGCAGCGAGACTAGCGGGAACTACAATGAGCAGTTCTTC. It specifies CASSETSGNYNEQFF.

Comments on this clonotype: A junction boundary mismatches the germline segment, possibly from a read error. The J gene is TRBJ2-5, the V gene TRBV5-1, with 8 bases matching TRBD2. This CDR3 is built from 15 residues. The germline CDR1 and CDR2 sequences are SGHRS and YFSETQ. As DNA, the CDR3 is TGCGCCAGCAGCCCGACGGGGGGGGTCAGAGAGACCCGGTACTTC. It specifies CASSPTGGVRETRYF.

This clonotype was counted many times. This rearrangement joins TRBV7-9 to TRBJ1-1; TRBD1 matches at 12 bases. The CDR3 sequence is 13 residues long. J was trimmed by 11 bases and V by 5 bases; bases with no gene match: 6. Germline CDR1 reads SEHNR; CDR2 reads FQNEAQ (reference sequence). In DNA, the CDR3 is TGTGCCAGCAGCCCGGGGACAGGGGGCGCGGCTTTCTTT. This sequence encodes CASSPGTGGAAFF. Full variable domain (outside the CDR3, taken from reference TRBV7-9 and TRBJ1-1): DTGVSQNPRHKITKRGQNVTFRCDPISEHNRLYWYRQTLGQGPEFLTYFQNEAQLEKSRLLSDRFSAERPKGSFSTLEIQRTEQGDSAMYLCASSPGTGGAAFFGQGTRLTVV.

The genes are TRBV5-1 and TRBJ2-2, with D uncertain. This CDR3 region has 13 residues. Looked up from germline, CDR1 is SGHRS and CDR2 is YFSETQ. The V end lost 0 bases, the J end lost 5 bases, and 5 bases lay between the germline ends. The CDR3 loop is CASSLEGTGELFF. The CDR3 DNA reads TGCGCCAGCAGCTTGGAGGGTACCGGGGAGCTGTTTTTT.